This T cell receptor (beta chain) was observed in a study of early T cells in non-severe SARS-CoV-2 infection. Study summary: The chains were unpaired, and the sequenced material was bulk RNA from unsorted whole blood. General study results and limits: VDJdb matching favored anti-spike CD8 responses, missing private and CD4 specificities.

There are a few counts of this clonotype. Its antigen remains unidentified. V trimming: 1 base; J trimming: 5 bases; junction bases outside the gene matches: 8. Per the germline V gene, CDR1 is KGHDR and CDR2 is SFDVKD. The CDR3 has 16 residues. Individual cDNA molecules were tagged with unique molecular identifiers, the study reported. TCRdb recomputed calls from the 5' RACE reads with MiXCR, one row per CDR3 protein. The sample yields roughly 35,000 distinct CDR3 sequences, around 5% seen once. The TCR sequence derives from an adult who was a healthcare worker with PCR-confirmed SARS-CoV-2 infection or an uninfected control (not recorded which). The chain has TRBV24-1 and TRBJ2-3, with 7 bases that match TRBD2. Sequenced: whole blood. CDR3 sequence reads: CATSDLKAGEIDTQYF. CDR3 bases: TGTGCCACCAGTGATTTAAAGGCGGGAGAGATAGATACGCAGTATTTT.